The next 9 T cell receptor beta chains were all read from a single sample in a study of cytomegalovirus exposure and HLA in healthy donors. This PCR relied on a set of 60 Vbeta primers and 13 Jbeta primers. Clones were sequenced by immunoSEQ multiplex PCR, and TCRdb holds only the in-frame ones, with some missing. Here the sample spans under 65,000 clones, under 90% being singletons. Sequenced input: PBMCs. These receptors were obtained from a woman aged 18-29 years in good health and CMV-seronegative.

This chain uses TRBV10-3 with TRBJ1-2, with a weak D call TRBD1 (5 bases). Per the germline V gene, CDR1 is ENHRY and CDR2 is SYGVKD. Trimming took off 0 bases at V and 6 bases at J, with 11 bases between the two ends. This CDR3 region has 14 residues. This CDR3 is CAISESQELDGYTF. Written as DNA, the CDR3 is TGTGCCATCAGTGAGTCACAGGAGCTCGATGGCTACACCTTC.

V and J are TRBV6-1 and TRBJ2-5; TRBD2 might be the D (6 bases). The length of the CDR3 is 15 residues. Germline V gene sequence: CDR1 MNHNS, CDR2 SASEGT. V lost 2 bases, J lost 3 bases, and 13 bases lay in between. As DNA, the CDR3 is TGTGCCAGCAGTGAAAGGGCAGGGAGGAAAGAGACCCAGTACTTC. The encoded protein is CASSERAGRKETQYF.

Of note for this clone: Germline and junction disagree at one end, which may indicate a read error. This chain uses TRBV6-1 with TRBJ2-1; 7 bases agree with TRBD2. The CDR3 is made up of 15 amino acids. The germline V gene encodes CDR1 MNHNS and CDR2 SASEGT. CDR3 nucleotides: TGTGCCAGCAGCGAAGAAGTAGCGGGTGGGAATGAGCAGTTCTTC. Translated, it gives CASSEEVAGGNEQFF.

This clone was counted between two and nine times. The chain joins TRBV12-5 to TRBJ2-1, with 8 bases that match TRBD2. The CDR3 spans 14 residues. Germline V gene lookup returns CDR1 LGHNT and CDR2 FRNRAP. V lost 3 bases and J lost 5; bases outside the gene matches: 3. The CDR3 nucleotides are TGTGCTAGTGGTTTAACTAGCGGCAACAATGAGCAGTTCTTC. It codes for CASGLTSGNNEQFF.

In DNA form, the CDR3 reads TGCGCCAGCAGTGGTACTATCGGGAAGGGCGCTGAAGCTTTCTTT. Its protein product is CASSGTIGKGAEAFF. V usage is TRBV10-1 and J usage is TRBJ1-1, with D uncertain. Trimming took 4 bases from V and 6 from J, leaving 18 bases between them. Germline values: CDR1 WNHNN, CDR2 SYGVQD (reference sequence). The CDR3 extends over 15 amino acids.

The CDR3, as DNA: TGCAGCGCCCGCCTTAGGGGCTATGGCTACACCTTC. This gives the protein CSARLRGYGYTF. The chain links TRBV29-1 to TRBJ1-2, with D perhaps matching TRBD1 (5 bases). The CDR3 loop spans 12 amino acids. Trimming shortened V by 7 bases and J by 4 bases, and 13 bases separated the two germline ends. Germline lookup yields CDR1 SQVTM and CDR2 ANQGSEA. The full variable domain, with the rest looked up from reference TRBV29-1 and TRBJ1-2, is SAVISQKPSRDICQRGTSLTIQCQVDSQVTMMFWYRQQPGQSLTLIATANQGSEATYESGFVIDKFPISRPNLTFSTLTVSNMSPEDSSIYLCSARLRGYGYTFGSGTRLTVV.

The chain employs TRBV6-5 and TRBJ1-2; tentative D call: TRBD1 (5 bases). V lost 2 bases and J lost 5, with 6 bases in between. The CDR3 covers 12 residues. Germline V gives CDR1 MNHEY, CDR2 SVGAGI. CDR3 coding DNA: TGTGCCAGCAGTTACGACAGTTATGGCTACACCTTC. Amino acids: CASSYDSYGYTF.

This clone was observed a few times. V usage is TRBV7-8 and J usage is TRBJ2-3; 11 bases are shared with TRBD2. The CDR3 loop spans 16 amino acids. Unmatched junction bases numbered 4, after V lost 5 bases and J lost 0 bases. The germline CDR1 and CDR2 sequences are SGHVS and FQNEAQ. CDR3 residues: CASSQGLAASTDTQYF. DNA of the CDR3: TGTGCCAGCAGCCAGGGACTAGCGGCCAGCACAGATACGCAGTATTTT.

Remarks on this clone: Relative to the germline gene, one junction end is altered; a read error may explain this. The chain joins TRBV2 to TRBJ2-4; 9 bases map to TRBD2. This CDR3 region has 15 residues. The germline gives CDR1 SNHLY, CDR2 FYNNEI. CDR3 sequence reads: CASRAGGGTKNSQYF. CDR3 nucleotides: TGTGCCAGCAGGGCGGGAGGGGGCACCAAAAACAGTCAGTACTTC.